This TCR beta chain was found in a study of shared clonotypes between healthy human individuals (dated by TCRdb to the early 2020s). Looking at the study overall: The cohort included three men and a couple of women between 18 and 49 years of age. For each donor, CD4 naive and CD4 memory were each run on three plates, CD8 naive on two plates, and CD8 memory on one plate. To estimate repertoire size and how much clonotypes are shared between individuals, the study performed deep sequencing of blood TCR repertoires from about five healthy adults. To increase sequencing depth and limit assay-specific biases, different laboratories used diverse techniques to prepare libraries and sequence TCR repertoires. Between about 0.8 and 9 billion PBMCs per donor were obtained by leukapheresis. Findings and caveats that apply to the study as a whole: The genetic and exposure-history diversity represented was limited by the small number of donors. Sharing across several donors was observed for 5% to 6.5% of naive CD4, over 3% of naive CD8, 2% to 2.5% of memory CD4, and about 0.39% of memory CD8 clonotypes. Pairwise subsampling indicated that sequencing depth was expected to affect the degree of clonotype sharing among donors. Estimated clonotype richness was generally larger for naive than for memory subsets. Sampling was restricted to blood, and TCR repertoires in tissue are likely to differ from TCR repertoires in blood. Incomplete sequencing was indicated by rarefaction of sorted-subset datasets, despite the large sequencing depth. Higher generation probabilities were observed for clonotypes shared by all four sorted-subset donors than for non-shared clonotypes.

Concerning this clone: The antigen it recognizes is unknown. No much larger clonotype is one base removed from it; base qualities were not supplied.

The donors were healthy, HIV-negative adults who had no recently reported acute infections or vaccinations. Every donor was a Caucasian adult living in Nashville, Tennessee, USA. CD4+ T cells were enriched through magnetic negative selection, after which naive cells were positively selected on CD45RA and the remaining negative fraction served as the memory subset. After blood collection by leukapheresis, PBMCs were isolated using Ficoll-Histopaque density gradient centrifugation and then cryopreserved in the vapor phase of liquid nitrogen. Analytical flow cytometry was used to check the purity and quantity of each magnetically sorted T cell population. From each sorted fraction, genomic DNA was isolated and quantified by UV absorbance on a Nanodrop 2000c. Taken from cysteine to phenylalanine, the CDR3 has 13 residues. Only the CDR3 portion is preserved as DNA: 39 bases, with reading frame beginning at the first base. A distance of 4 bases separates the germline ends of V and J, which lose 0 bases and 4 bases respectively. The germline V gene yields SGHDN for CDR1 and FVKESK for CDR2.

TCR CDR3 regions were amplified from genomic DNA by multiplex PCR using the deep immunoSEQ assay. Extracted genomic DNA from each cell subset was distributed evenly across all wells of several immunoSEQ 96-well plates, and each plate was treated as a replicate. For sorted subsets, each replicate PCR was loaded with roughly 0.2 ug genomic DNA, equivalent to 25,000 to 35,000 T cell genomes. Purified libraries were quantified with a Qubit 3.0 fluorometer, sized on a Bioanalyzer 2100, and re-quantified with the KAPA Library Quantification kit. Each immunoSEQ 96-well plate was sequenced on its own single-read 150-cycle Illumina NextSeq 550 flow cell. The study's processing was this. The immunoSEQ output contained only junctional sequences without quality scores, so filtering could not match that applied to full-length reads. To assign V/J genes and CDR3, sequences were annotated against IMGT germline references using PyIR, a Python wrapper for IgBLAST v1.9. Reads were filtered out if the reads had weak V/J assignments (E-value above 1e-6), no CDR3, stop codons, out-of-frame junctions, or ambiguous translated residues. V3J clonotypes were defined by identical inferred V gene, J gene, and CDR3 amino acid sequence. Percentage overlap between repertoires was calculated by dividing the number of shared unique clonotypes by the size of the smaller repertoire. Three approaches were used to assess repertoire richness: RTK rarefaction, the Chao1 estimator, and Recon v2.1 estimates of unobserved clonotypes. Generation probabilities were computed with OLGA for all TCRbeta clonotypes obtained by the gDNA method from a handful of donors. The clones in this table, taken by TCRdb from immuneACCESS, are in-frame only. Not every clone is retained; where verified, under half of the shortfall comes from an unresolved V gene, and the cause of the rest is unknown. V, J and clone size were drawn from that table, and D and trimming were deduced from the DNA. This sample lists 1.4 million to 1.5 million clones; roughly 96% were detected once. In total, the top ten clones hold approximately 1.1% of the sample.

The sequence came from a man aged 30 to 39 in good health. Sequences were obtained from naive CD4+ T cells sorted from blood. The cell subset or site tag for this specimen amounts to: CD45RA+ positively selected. The V and J segments used are TRBV14 and TRBJ1-5; there is no confident call for the D gene. The CDR3 region reads CASSQDHNQPQHF. The DNA reads as follows: TGTGCCAGCAGCCAAGATCATAATCAGCCCCAGCATTTT.